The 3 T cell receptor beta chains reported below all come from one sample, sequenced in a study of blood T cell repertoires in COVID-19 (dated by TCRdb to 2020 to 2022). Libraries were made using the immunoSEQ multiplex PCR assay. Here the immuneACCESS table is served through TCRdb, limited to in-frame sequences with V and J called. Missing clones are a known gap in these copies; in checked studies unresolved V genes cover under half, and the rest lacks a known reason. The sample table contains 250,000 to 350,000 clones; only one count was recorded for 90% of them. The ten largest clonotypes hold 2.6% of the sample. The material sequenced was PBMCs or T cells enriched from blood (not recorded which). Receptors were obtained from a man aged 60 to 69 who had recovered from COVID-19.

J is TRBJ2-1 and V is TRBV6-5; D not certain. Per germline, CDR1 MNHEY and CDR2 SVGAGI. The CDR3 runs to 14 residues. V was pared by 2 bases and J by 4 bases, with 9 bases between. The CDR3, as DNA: TGTGCCAGCAGTTACGACCTAGGTTACAATGAGCAGTTCTTC. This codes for CASSYDLGYNEQFF.

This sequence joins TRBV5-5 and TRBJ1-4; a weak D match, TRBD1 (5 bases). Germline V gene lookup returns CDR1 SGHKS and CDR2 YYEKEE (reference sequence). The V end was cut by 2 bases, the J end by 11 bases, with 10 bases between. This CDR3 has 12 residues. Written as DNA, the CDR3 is TGTGCCAGCAGCTTTCAGGGAGGTAAACTGTTTTTT. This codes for CASSFQGGKLFF.

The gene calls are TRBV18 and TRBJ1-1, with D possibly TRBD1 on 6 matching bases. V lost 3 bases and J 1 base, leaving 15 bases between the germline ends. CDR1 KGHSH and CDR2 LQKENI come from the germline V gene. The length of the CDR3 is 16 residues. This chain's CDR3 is CASSPLQGQSNTEAFF. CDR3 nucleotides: TGTGCCAGCTCACCTCTTCAGGGGCAGTCGAACACTGAAGCTTTCTTT.